This TCR beta chain was sequenced for a study of T cells in Graves' hyperthyroidism and ophthalmopathy. Trimming shortened V by 4 bases and J by 0 bases, and 11 bases separated the two germline ends. Germline V lookup: CDR1 SEHNR, CDR2 FQNEAQ (reference sequence). The CDR3 contains 15 residues. TCR beta CDR3 region amplification was performed from RNA transcripts. The TCR CDR3 first-round RT-PCR relied on the HTBI primer set. TCRdb redid the calling of the multiplex PCR reads with MiXCR, one entry per CDR3 protein. Here the sample spans hundreds of thousands of distinct CDR3 sequences, about 25% being singletons.

The sample comprised blood. J is TRBJ2-3 and V is TRBV7-9; D is undetermined. The receptor comes from a man aged 45-65 years with Graves' hyperthyroidism. CDR3 DNA sequence: TGTGCCAGCAGCTCGGTCGTGGAAAGCACAGATACGCAGTATTTT. Translation gives CASSSVVESTDTQYF.